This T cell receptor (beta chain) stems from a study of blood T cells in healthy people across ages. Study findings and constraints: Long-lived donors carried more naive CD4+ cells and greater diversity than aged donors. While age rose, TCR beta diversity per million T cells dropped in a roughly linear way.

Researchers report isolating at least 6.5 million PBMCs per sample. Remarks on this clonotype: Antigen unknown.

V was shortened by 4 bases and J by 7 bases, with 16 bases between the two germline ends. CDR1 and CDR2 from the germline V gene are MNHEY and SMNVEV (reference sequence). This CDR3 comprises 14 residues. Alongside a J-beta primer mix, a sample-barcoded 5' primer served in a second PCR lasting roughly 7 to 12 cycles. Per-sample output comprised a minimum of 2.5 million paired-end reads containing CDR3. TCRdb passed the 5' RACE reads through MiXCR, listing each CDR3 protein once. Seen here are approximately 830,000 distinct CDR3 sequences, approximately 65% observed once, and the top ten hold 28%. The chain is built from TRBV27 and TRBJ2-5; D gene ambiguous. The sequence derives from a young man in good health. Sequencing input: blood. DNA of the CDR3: TGTGCCAGCAGTTCATCACTTGCTTCGGGGACCCAGTACTTC. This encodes CASSSSLASGTQYF.